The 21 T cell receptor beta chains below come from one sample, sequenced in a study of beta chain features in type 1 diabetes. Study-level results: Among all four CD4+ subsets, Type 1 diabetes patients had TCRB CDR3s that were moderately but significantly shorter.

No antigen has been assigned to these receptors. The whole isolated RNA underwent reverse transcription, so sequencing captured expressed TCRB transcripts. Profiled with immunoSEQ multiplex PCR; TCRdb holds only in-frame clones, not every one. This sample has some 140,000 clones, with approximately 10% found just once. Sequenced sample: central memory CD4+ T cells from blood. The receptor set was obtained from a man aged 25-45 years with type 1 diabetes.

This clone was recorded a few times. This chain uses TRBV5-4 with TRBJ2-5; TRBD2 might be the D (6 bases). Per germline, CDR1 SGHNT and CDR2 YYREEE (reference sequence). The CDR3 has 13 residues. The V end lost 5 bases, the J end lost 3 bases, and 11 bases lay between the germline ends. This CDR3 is CASSPEREETQYF. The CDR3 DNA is TGTGCCAGCAGTCCGGAGCGGGAAGAGACCCAGTACTTC.

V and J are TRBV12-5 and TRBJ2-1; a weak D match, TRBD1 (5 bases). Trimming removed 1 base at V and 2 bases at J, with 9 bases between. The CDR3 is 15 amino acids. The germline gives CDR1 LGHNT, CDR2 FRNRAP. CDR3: CASGLGQGTYNEQFF. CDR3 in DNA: TGTGCTAGTGGTTTGGGGCAGGGAACCTACAATGAGCAGTTCTTC.

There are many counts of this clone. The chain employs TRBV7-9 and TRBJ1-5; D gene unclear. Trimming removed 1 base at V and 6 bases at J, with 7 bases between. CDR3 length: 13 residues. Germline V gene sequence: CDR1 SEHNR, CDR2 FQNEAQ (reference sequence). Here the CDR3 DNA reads TGTGCCAGCAGCTTAGATCTTAGTCAGCCCCAGCATTTT. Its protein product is CASSLDLSQPQHF.

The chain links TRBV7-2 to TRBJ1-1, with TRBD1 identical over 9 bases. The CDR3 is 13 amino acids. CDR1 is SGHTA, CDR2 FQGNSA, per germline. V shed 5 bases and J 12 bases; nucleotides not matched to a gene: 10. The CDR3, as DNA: TGTGCCAGCAGCCCGGGACAGGGTAGGAAAACTTTCTTT. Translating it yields CASSPGQGRKTFF.

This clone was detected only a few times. CDR3 loop: CASSTGQQETQYF. The CDR3 DNA reads TGTGCCAGCAGCACGGGACAGCAAGAGACCCAGTACTTC. The chain joins TRBV11-1 to TRBJ2-5; 7 nucleotides agree with TRBD1. Germline assignment: CDR1 SGHAT and CDR2 FQDESV (reference sequence). CDR3 length equals 13 residues. Losses at the gene ends were 5 bases for V and 2 bases for J; bases not matched to a gene: 2.

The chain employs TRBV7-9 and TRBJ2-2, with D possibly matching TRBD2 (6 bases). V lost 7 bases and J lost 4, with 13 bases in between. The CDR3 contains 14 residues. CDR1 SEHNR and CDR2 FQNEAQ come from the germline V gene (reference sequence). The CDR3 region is CASKPEGITGELFF. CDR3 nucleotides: TGTGCCAGCAAGCCGGAGGGGATCACCGGGGAGCTGTTTTTT.

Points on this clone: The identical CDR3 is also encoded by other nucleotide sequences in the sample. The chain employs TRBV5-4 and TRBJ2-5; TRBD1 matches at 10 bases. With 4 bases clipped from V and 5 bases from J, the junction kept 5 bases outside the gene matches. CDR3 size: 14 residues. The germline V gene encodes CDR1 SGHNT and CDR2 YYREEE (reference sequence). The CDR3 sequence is CASSRQGAVETQYF. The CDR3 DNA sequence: TGTGCCAGCAGCCGACAGGGGGCAGTGGAGACCCAGTACTTC.

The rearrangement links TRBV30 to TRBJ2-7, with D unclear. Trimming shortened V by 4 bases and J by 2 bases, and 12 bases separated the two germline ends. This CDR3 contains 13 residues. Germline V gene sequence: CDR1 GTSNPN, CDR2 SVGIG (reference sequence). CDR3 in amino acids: CAWTSGRTYEQYF. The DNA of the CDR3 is TGTGCCTGGACCTCGGGTAGGACCTACGAGCAGTACTTC.

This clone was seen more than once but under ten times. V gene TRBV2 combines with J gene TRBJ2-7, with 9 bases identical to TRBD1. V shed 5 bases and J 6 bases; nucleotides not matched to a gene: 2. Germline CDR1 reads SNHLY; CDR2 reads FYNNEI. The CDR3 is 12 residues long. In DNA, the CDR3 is TGTGCCAGCAGTTGGACAGGGGTCGAGCAGTACTTC. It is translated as CASSWTGVEQYF.

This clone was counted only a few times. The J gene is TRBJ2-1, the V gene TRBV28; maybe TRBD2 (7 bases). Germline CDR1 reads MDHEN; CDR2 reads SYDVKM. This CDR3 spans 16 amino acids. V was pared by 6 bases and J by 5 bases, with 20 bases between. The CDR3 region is CASSPYLGGAHNEQFF. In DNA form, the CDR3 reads TGTGCCAGCAGCCCGTACCTTGGGGGGGCCCACAATGAGCAGTTCTTC. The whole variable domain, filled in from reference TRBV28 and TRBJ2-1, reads DVKVTQSSRYLVKRTGEKVFLECVQDMDHENMFWYRQDPGLGLRLIYFSYDVKMKEKGDIPEGYSVSREKKERFSLILESASTNQTSMYLCASSPYLGGAHNEQFFGPGTRLTVL.

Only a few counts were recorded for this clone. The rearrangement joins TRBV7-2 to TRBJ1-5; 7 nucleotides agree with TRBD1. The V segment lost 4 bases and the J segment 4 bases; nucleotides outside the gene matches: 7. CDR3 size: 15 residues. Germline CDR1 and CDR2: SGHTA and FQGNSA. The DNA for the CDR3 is TGTGCCAGCAGCTCCCACAGGGGAGGAAATCAGCCCCAGCATTTT. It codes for CASSSHRGGNQPQHF.

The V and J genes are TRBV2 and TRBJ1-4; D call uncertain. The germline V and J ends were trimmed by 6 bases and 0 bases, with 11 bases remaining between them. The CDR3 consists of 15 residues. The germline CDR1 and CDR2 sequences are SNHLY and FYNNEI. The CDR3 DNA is TGTGCCAGCAGGGCGGGTCTTTCAACTAATGAAAAACTGTTTTTT. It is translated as CASRAGLSTNEKLFF.

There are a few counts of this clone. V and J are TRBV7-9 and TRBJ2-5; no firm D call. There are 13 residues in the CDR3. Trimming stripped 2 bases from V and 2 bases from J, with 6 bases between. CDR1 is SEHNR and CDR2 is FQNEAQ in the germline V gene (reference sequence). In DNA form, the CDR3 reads TGTGCCAGCAGCTTACGAGATCAAGAGACCCAGTACTTC. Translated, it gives CASSLRDQETQYF.

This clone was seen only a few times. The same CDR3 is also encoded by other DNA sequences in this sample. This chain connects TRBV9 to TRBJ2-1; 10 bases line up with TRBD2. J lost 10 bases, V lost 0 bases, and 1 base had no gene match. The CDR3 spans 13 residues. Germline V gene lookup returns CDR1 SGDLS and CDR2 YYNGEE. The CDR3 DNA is TGTGCCAGCAGCGTAGGACTAGCGGGCGAGCAGTTCTTC. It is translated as CASSVGLAGEQFF.

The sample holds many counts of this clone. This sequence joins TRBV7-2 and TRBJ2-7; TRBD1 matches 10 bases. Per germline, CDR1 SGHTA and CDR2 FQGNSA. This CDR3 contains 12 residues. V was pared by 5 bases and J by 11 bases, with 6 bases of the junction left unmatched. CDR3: CASSNRDRGKYF. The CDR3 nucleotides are TGTGCCAGCAGCAACCGGGACAGGGGAAAGTACTTC.

DNA for the CDR3: TGTGCCAAGACGAACAGGGACTCACCCCTCCACTTT. This sequence encodes CAKTNRDSPLHF. The chain couples TRBV9 to TRBJ1-6; the D gene is possibly TRBD1 (6 bases). V was clipped by 9 bases and J by 10 bases, with 14 bases between them. This CDR3 has 12 residues. Per the germline V gene, CDR1 is SGDLS and CDR2 is YYNGEE.

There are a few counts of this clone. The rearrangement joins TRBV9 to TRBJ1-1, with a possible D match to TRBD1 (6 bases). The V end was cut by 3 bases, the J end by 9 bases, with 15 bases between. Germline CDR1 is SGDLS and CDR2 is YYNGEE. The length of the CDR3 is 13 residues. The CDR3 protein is CASSAAGDGKAFF. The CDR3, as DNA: TGTGCCAGCAGCGCCGCAGGGGACGGCAAAGCTTTCTTT.

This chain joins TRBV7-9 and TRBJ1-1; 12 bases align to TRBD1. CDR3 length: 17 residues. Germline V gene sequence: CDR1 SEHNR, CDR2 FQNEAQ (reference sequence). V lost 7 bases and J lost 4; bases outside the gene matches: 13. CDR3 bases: TGTGCCAGCATGTCGGGCGCGGGACAGGGGGCAGGCACTGAAGCTTTCTTT. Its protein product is CASMSGAGQGAGTEAFF. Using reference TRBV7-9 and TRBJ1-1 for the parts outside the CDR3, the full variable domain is DTGVSQNPRHKITKRGQNVTFRCDPISEHNRLYWYRQTLGQGPEFLTYFQNEAQLEKSRLLSDRFSAERPKGSFSTLEIQRTEQGDSAMYLCASMSGAGQGAGTEAFFGQGTRLTVV.

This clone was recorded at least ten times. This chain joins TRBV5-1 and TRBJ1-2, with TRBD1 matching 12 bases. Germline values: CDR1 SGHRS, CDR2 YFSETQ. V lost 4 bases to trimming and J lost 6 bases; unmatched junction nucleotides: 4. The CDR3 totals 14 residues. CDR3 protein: CASSQGQGADGYTF. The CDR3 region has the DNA TGCGCCAGCAGCCAGGGACAGGGGGCGGATGGCTACACCTTC.

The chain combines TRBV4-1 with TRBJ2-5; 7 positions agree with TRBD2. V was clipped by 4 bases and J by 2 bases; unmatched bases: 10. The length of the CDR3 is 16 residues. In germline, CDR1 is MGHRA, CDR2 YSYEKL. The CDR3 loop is CASSRSGEGLQETQYF. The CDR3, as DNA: TGCGCCAGCAGCCGCAGCGGGGAGGGCCTACAAGAGACCCAGTACTTC.

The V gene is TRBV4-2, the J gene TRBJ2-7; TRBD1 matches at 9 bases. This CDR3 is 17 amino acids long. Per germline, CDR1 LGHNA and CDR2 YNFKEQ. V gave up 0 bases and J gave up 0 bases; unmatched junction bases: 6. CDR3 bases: TGTGCCAGCAGCCAAGATGGCCGGACAGGGGACTCCTACGAGCAGTACTTC. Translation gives CASSQDGRTGDSYEQYF.